The following is a T cell receptor (beta chain) sequence with its context. No antigen is known for it. This sample is drawn from a study of T cell responses to AZD1222 COVID-19 vaccine. Study-level findings and limits: Baseline serology detected seropositivity in only five or six AZD1222 recipients.

Profiled with immunoSEQ multiplex PCR; TCRdb holds only in-frame clones, not every one. Counted here are approximately 140,000 clones, over 90% occurring once; the ten biggest clones make up roughly 5.9%. V was pared by 6 bases and J by 5 bases, with 20 bases between. CDR3 length: 15 residues. Germline-derived CDR1 and CDR2 are SQVTM and ANQGSEA. The V call is TRBV29-1, the J call TRBJ2-1; TRBD1 is a possible D gene (7 bases). This receptor was taken from an adult in good health. The sample here was peripheral blood, taken on day 0 of AZD1222 vaccination. CDR3 bases: TGCAGCGTCCGGAGGGCAGGGGGGCGTGACAATGAGCAGTTCTTC. It translates to CSVRRAGGRDNEQFF.